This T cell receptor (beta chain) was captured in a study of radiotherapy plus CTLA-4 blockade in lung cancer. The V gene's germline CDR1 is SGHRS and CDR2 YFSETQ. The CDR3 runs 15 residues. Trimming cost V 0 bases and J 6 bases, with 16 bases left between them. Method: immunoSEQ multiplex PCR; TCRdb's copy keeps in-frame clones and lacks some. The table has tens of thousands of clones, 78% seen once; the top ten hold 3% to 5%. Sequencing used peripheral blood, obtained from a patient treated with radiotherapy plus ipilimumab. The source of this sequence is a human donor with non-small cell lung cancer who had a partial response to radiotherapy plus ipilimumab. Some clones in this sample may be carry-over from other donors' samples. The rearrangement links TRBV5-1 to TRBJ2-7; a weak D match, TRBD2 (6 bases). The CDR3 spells CASSLGSAGSGEQYF. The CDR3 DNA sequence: TGCGCCAGCAGCTTGGGGTCGGCGGGATCGGGCGAGCAGTACTTC.